The clone carrying this TCR beta chain occurred many times. This sample is part of a study of identical twins. TCRdb reprocessed the 5' RACE reads via MiXCR and lists one record per CDR3 protein. In the table there are 600,000 to 800,000 distinct CDR3 sequences, 21% of which are singletons. These data were also filed under a second study, of T cells expressing NK-cell markers. That source reports: Beta-chain profiling covered CD3+CD56+NKG2C+, CD3+CD56+NKG2C- and CD3+CD56-NKG2C+ sorted subsets.

Material for sequencing was PBMCs. The source of this sequence is a woman aged 18-30 years in good health.

The CDR3 here is CAGKRASTDTQYF. The CDR3 region has the DNA TGTGCCGGCAAGCGGGCTAGCACAGATACGCAGTATTTT. The rearrangement links TRBV6-1 to TRBJ2-3; TRBD2 might be the D (6 bases). The V gene's germline CDR1 is MNHNS and CDR2 SASEGT. V lost 11 bases to trimming and J lost 0 bases, with 12 bases between them. This CDR3 spans 13 amino acids.